This TCR beta chain was sequenced for a study of blood T cell repertoires in COVID-19. Here immunoSEQ multiplex PCR was the method, and the copy in TCRdb shows in-frame clones only, minus some. The sample gives 110,000 to 150,000 clones, 78% of which show up once; just over 6% is in the top ten. This clone was found a few times. CDR3 size: 16 residues. Per the germline V gene, CDR1 is LNHDA and CDR2 is SQIVND (reference sequence). The V and J ends lost 4 bases and 7 bases respectively, with 20 bases between them. The sample was PBMCs or T cells enriched from blood (not recorded which). This chain connects TRBV19 to TRBJ1-5, with D tentatively TRBD1 (6 bases). The clonotype comes from a woman aged 45-65 years who had recovered from COVID-19. The CDR3 DNA is TGTGCCAGTAGTACCCGGGAGGGGGGGGCAGGGCAGCCCCAGCATTTT. Translation: CASSTREGGAGQPQHF.